These 19 T cell receptor beta chains originate from one sample sequenced in a study of cytomegalovirus exposure and HLA in healthy donors. Profiling relied on immunoSEQ multiplex PCR, and the TCRdb table lists in-frame clones only, not all of them. The table includes roughly 300,000 clones, about nine tenths detected once. Sequences were obtained from PBMCs. These receptors were taken from a woman between 18 and 30 years old in good health and CMV-seronegative.

The chain carries TRBV18 and TRBJ2-1, with D unresolved. V dropped 3 bases and J dropped 12 bases, with 9 bases sitting between them. The CDR3 is 11 residues long. Germline V gene data show CDR1 as KGHSH and CDR2 as LQKENI. The CDR3 loop reads CASSPVNSQFF. CDR3 nucleotide sequence: TGTGCCAGCTCACCCGTTAATTCGCAGTTCTTC.

The CDR3 sequence is CASRRGHSNTEAFF. The CDR3 nucleotides are TGTGCCAGCAGACGGGGACACTCGAACACTGAAGCTTTCTTT. The chain employs TRBV7-8 and TRBJ1-1, with D possibly being TRBD1 (6 bases). From germline, CDR1 is SGHVS and CDR2 FQNEAQ. V lost 6 bases and J 1 base, leaving 12 bases between the germline ends. The CDR3 runs to 14 residues.

V gene TRBV19 combines with J gene TRBJ1-2; D may be TRBD1 (6 bases). The length of the CDR3 is 13 residues. CDR1 LNHDA and CDR2 SQIVND come from the germline V gene (reference sequence). The ends were cut back, 2 bases at V and 6 bases at J, with 10 bases in the middle. CDR3 DNA sequence: TGTGCCAGTAGTATAAGGGCAGGGGATGGCTACACCTTC. It translates to CASSIRAGDGYTF.

The chain recombines TRBV2 with TRBJ2-3, with D perhaps matching TRBD1 (6 bases). Deletions cut 5 bases from V and 1 base from J, with 16 bases between. The CDR3 is made up of 16 amino acids. The germline V gene encodes CDR1 SNHLY and CDR2 FYNNEI. The CDR3 nucleotides are TGTGCCAGCAGTCCGGGACAAACTCCTCGCACAGATACGCAGTATTTT. As protein: CASSPGQTPRTDTQYF.

The V gene is TRBV6-1, the J gene TRBJ2-1; D not certain. This CDR3 is built from 16 residues. V lost 2 bases and J lost 0, with 11 bases in between. Per germline, CDR1 MNHNS and CDR2 SASEGT. DNA of the CDR3: TGTGCCAGCAGTGAAAGAGGAGCGCACTCCTACAATGAGCAGTTCTTC. It translates to CASSERGAHSYNEQFF.

Only a few counts were recorded for this clone. The identical CDR3 is also encoded by other nucleotide sequences in the sample. V gene TRBV18 combines with J gene TRBJ1-5; 9 bases match TRBD1. The length of the CDR3 is 16 residues. The trim removed 3 bases at V and 3 bases at J, leaving 6 bases unmatched. Germline V CDR1 and CDR2: KGHSH, LQKENI. The CDR3 region is CASSPSGTGNNQPQHF. The CDR3 nucleotides read TGTGCCAGCTCACCGTCTGGGACAGGGAACAATCAGCCCCAGCATTTT.

The V call is TRBV6-1, the J call TRBJ1-2; D might be TRBD1 (5 bases). Trimming cost V 1 base and J 3 bases, with 9 bases left between them. The length of the CDR3 is 14 residues. Germline V lookup: CDR1 MNHNS, CDR2 SASEGT. CDR3 region: CASSEVGGDYGYTF. The CDR3 DNA reads as TGTGCCAGCAGTGAAGTGGGGGGAGACTATGGCTACACCTTC.

This chain connects TRBV18 to TRBJ1-1, with D perhaps TRBD1 (6 bases). The CDR3 extends over 19 amino acids. Per the germline V gene, CDR1 is KGHSH and CDR2 is LQKENI. Between the trimmed V and J ends, which lost 3 bases and 3 bases, there was a span of 26 bases. The CDR3 loop reads CASSPGSNRVPSGDTEAFF. CDR3 nucleotide sequence: TGTGCCAGCTCACCGGGGTCAAACAGGGTACCCTCCGGGGACACTGAAGCTTTCTTT.

The chain links TRBV28 to TRBJ2-5; possible D gene TRBD2, 6 bases. CDR3 length equals 13 residues. V lost 8 bases and J 5 bases, leaving 15 bases between the germline ends. The germline V gene has CDR1 MDHEN and CDR2 SYDVKM. The DNA for the CDR3 is TGTGCCAGCGGCAAGGAGGGGCGGGAGACCCAGTACTTC. Residues: CASGKEGRETQYF.

As DNA, the CDR3 is TGTGCCAGCAGCGTTCCCGGGACTGGGGAGACCCAGTACTTC. Residues: CASSVPGTGETQYF. The chain uses TRBV5-6 and TRBJ2-5; TRBD2 might be the D (6 bases). This CDR3 has 14 amino acids. CDR1 and CDR2 (germline): SGHDT, YYEEEE. V lost 4 bases and J lost 5, with 15 bases in between.

This clone was observed once. The CDR3 is CASSLEVTGVYNEQFF. CDR3 bases: TGTGCCAGCAGCTTAGAGGTAACAGGGGTTTACAATGAGCAGTTCTTC. The rearrangement links TRBV11-3 to TRBJ2-1; 7 bases map to TRBD1. J gave up 4 bases and V 0 bases, and 6 bases lay outside the gene matches. CDR3 length: 16 amino acids. Germline loops: CDR1 SGHNT, CDR2 YENEEA.

The chain carries TRBV21-1 and TRBJ2-7; the D call of TRBD1 is as the table states it, not checked on the DNA. TRBV21-1 is annotated as a pseudogene. The CDR3 length is 17 residues. CDR3 region: CASSLDRTGTRSYEQYF. CDR3 DNA sequence: TGTGCCAGCAGCCTCGACAGGACAGGGACGCGCTCCTACGAGCAGTACTTC.

The chain has TRBV27 and TRBJ2-4; TRBD1 might be the D (5 bases). This CDR3 has 16 residues. Germline loops: CDR1 MNHEY, CDR2 SMNVEV (reference sequence). The germline V and J ends were trimmed by 4 bases and 3 bases, with 16 bases remaining between them. For the CDR3, the DNA is TGTGCCAGCAGTTCCCCAAGGATGGGGCACAAAAACATTCAGTACTTC. Encoded protein: CASSSPRMGHKNIQYF.

This chain links TRBV5-1 with TRBJ2-3, with 9 bases aligning to TRBD2. The germline gives CDR1 SGHRS, CDR2 YFSETQ. CDR3 length: 16 amino acids. V was pared by 0 bases and J by 3 bases, with 5 bases of the junction left unmatched. CDR3: CASSLVPSGKTDTQYF. The CDR3 DNA sequence: TGCGCCAGCAGCTTGGTTCCTAGCGGGAAGACAGATACGCAGTATTTT.

CDR3 region: CTSSRGLAGVANTGELFF. CDR3 nucleotides: TGCACCAGCAGCCGGGGACTAGCGGGAGTAGCGAACACCGGGGAGCTGTTTTTT. This chain joins TRBV1 and TRBJ2-2; the table's D call TRBD2 went unverified against the DNA. TRBV1 is deemed a pseudogene. This CDR3 region has 18 residues.

This clone was observed a few times. The rearrangement uses TRBV5-5 and TRBJ1-3; D is uncertain. CDR1 SGHKS and CDR2 YYEKEE come from the germline V gene (reference sequence). V lost 0 bases and J lost 0, with 4 bases in between. The CDR3 is 14 amino acids. CDR3 protein: CASSLESSGNTIYF. The DNA for the CDR3 is TGTGCCAGCAGCTTGGAGAGCTCTGGAAACACCATATATTTT. Using reference TRBV5-5 and TRBJ1-3 for the parts outside the CDR3, the full variable domain is DAGVTQSPTHLIKTRGQQVTLRCSPISGHKSVSWYQQVLGQGPQFIFQYYEKEERGRGNFPDRFSARQFPNYSSELNVNALLLGDSALYLCASSLESSGNTIYFGEGSWLTVV.

The chain has TRBV27 and TRBJ2-1; 8 nucleotides agree with TRBD2. This CDR3 has 16 amino acids. Looked up from germline, CDR1 is MNHEY and CDR2 is SMNVEV (reference sequence). Trimming removed 2 bases from V and 7 bases from J; junction bases left unmatched: 10. CDR3 sequence reads: CASSLGPLREVNEQFF. CDR3 in DNA: TGTGCCAGCAGTTTAGGTCCTTTGCGGGAGGTGAATGAGCAGTTCTTC.

The V and J genes are TRBV10-3 and TRBJ2-7; 11 bases match TRBD2. CDR1 and CDR2 from the germline V gene are ENHRY and SYGVKD. This CDR3 has 17 amino acids. Unmatched junction bases numbered 7, after V lost 0 bases and J lost 3 bases. CDR3 nucleotides: TGTGCCATCAGTGAGTCCCTGGGGACTAGCGGTCTCTACGAGCAGTACTTC. Its protein product is CAISESLGTSGLYEQYF.

This chain links TRBV5-1 with TRBJ2-3, with 8 bases identical to TRBD2. CDR1 is SGHRS, CDR2 YFSETQ, per germline. This CDR3 has 17 residues. V dropped 1 base and J dropped 1; count of bases not matched to a gene: 8. This chain's CDR3 is CASSLRRTGGGTDTQYF. In DNA form, the CDR3 reads TGCGCCAGCAGCTTGAGGAGGACGGGAGGGGGCACAGATACGCAGTATTTT.